The 2 T cell receptor beta chains in this list originate from one sample, sequenced in a study of control samples from healthy donors and cancer patients (dated by TCRdb to about 2020). The library was prepared using the immunoSEQ multiplex PCR assay. In its TCRdb copy, this immuneACCESS table keeps in-frame sequences only and misses some clones. Where compared with another copy, unresolved V genes explain less than half of these, and the others have no known cause. The sample yields 100,000 to 150,000 clones; approximately 90% were counted once. The ten largest make up 2.5% of the sample. The material sequenced was blood. The receptors stem from a man aged 35-49 years in good health.

This clone was picked up a small number of times. The gene calls are TRBV6-5 and TRBJ1-6, with D unresolved. V dropped 6 bases and J dropped 9 bases, with 12 bases sitting between them. This CDR3 has 13 residues. In germline, CDR1 is MNHEY, CDR2 SVGAGI. This chain's CDR3 is CASSTVGLSPLHF. In nucleotides, the CDR3 is TGTGCCAGCAGCACAGTAGGGCTTTCACCCCTCCACTTT.

V is TRBV28 and J is TRBJ2-5; 8 bases are a match to TRBD1. Germline V lookup: CDR1 MDHEN, CDR2 SYDVKM. The CDR3 spans 17 residues. V dropped 5 bases and J dropped 1; count of bases not matched to a gene: 12. The CDR3 sequence: CASSAAGGAGIQETQYF. DNA of the CDR3: TGTGCCAGCAGTGCCGCAGGGGGCGCAGGTATCCAAGAGACCCAGTACTTC.